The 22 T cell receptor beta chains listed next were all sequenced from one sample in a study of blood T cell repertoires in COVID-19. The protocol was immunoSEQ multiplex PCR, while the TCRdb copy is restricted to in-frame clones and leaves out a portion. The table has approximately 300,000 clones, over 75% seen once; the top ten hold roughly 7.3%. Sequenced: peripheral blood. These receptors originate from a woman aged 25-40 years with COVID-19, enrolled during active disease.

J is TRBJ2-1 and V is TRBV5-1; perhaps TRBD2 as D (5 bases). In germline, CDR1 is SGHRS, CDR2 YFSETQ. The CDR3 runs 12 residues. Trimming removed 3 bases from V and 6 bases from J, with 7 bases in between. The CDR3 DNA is TGCGCCAGCAGCTGGACTGCCAATGAGCAGTTCTTC. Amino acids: CASSWTANEQFF.

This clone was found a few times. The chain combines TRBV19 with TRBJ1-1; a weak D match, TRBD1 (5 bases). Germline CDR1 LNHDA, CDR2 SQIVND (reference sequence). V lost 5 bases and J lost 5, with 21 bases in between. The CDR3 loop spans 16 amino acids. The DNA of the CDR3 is TGTGCCAGTAGTCTAACCCCCCAGGGAGGAGGAACTGAAGCTTTCTTT. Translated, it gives CASSLTPQGGGTEAFF. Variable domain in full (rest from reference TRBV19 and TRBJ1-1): DGGITQSPKYLFRKEGQNVTLSCEQNLNHDAMYWYRQDPGQGLRLIYYSQIVNDFQKGDIAEGYSVSREKKESFPLTVTSAQKNPTAFYLCASSLTPQGGGTEAFFGQGTRLTVV.

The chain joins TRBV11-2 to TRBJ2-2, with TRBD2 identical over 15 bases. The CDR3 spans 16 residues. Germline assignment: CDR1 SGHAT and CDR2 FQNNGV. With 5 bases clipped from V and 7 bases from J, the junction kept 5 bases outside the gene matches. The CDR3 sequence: CASSRTSGRALGELFF. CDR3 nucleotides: TGTGCCAGCAGCCGGACTAGCGGGAGGGCCCTCGGGGAGCTGTTTTTT. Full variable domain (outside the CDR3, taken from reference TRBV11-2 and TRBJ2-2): EAGVAQSPRYKIIEKRQSVAFWCNPISGHATLYWYQQILGQGPKLLIQFQNNGVVDDSQLPKDRFSAERLKGVDSTLKIQPAKLEDSAVYLCASSRTSGRALGELFFGEGSRLTVL.

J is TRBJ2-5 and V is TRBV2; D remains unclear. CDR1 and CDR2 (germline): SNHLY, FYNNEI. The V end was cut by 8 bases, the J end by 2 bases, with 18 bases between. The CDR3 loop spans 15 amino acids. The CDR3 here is CASSNQDTAQETQYF. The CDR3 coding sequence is TGTGCCAGCTCTAATCAAGACACCGCGCAAGAGACCCAGTACTTC.

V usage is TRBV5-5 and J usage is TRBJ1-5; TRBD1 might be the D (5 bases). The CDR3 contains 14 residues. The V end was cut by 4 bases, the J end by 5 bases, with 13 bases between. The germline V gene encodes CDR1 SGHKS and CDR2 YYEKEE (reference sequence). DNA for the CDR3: TGTGCCAGCAGCCCGGACACCAATCATCAGCCCCAGCATTTT. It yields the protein CASSPDTNHQPQHF.

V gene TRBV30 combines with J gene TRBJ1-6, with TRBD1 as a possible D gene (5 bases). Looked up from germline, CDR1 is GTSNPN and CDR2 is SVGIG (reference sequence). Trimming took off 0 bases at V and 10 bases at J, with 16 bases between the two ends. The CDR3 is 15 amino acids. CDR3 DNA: TGTGCCTGGAGTGTACGGGGAGGGGTTAGCTCACCCCTCCACTTT. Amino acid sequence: CAWSVRGGVSSPLHF.

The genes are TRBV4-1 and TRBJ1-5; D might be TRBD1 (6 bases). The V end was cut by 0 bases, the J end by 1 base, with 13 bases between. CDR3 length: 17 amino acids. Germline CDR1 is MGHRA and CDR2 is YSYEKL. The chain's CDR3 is CASSQEQSGVSNQPQHF. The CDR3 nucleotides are TGCGCCAGCAGCCAAGAACAGTCAGGGGTAAGCAATCAGCCCCAGCATTTT.

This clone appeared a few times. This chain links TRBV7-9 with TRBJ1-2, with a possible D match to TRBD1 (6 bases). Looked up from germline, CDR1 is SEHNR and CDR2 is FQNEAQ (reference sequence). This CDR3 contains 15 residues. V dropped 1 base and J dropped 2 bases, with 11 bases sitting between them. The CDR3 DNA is TGTGCCAGCAGCTTAGAGGCAGGGGCCAACTATGGCTACACCTTC. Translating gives CASSLEAGANYGYTF.

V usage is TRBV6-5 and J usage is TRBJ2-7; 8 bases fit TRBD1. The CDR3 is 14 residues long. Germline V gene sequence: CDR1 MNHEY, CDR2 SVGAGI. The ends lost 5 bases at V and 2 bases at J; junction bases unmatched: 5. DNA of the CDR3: TGTGCCAGCAGTAGAGGACAGGGAACCTACGAGCAGTACTTC. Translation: CASSRGQGTYEQYF.

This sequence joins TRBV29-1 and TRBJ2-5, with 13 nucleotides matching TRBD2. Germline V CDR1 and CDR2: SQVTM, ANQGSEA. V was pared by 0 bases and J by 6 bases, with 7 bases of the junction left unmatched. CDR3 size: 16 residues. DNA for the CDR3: TGCAGCGTTGAAGATCTTCGGACTAGCGGGAGACAGACCCAGTACTTC. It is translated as CSVEDLRTSGRQTQYF.

The CDR3 protein is CASSYVGETQYF. The CDR3 nucleotides read TGTGCCAGCAGTTACGTCGGAGAGACCCAGTACTTC. The chain combines TRBV6-2 or TRBV6-3 with TRBJ2-5; D unresolved. Looked up from germline, CDR1 is MNHEY and CDR2 is SVGEGT. V was cut by 2 bases and J by 4 bases, with 5 bases left in between. The CDR3 extends over 12 amino acids.

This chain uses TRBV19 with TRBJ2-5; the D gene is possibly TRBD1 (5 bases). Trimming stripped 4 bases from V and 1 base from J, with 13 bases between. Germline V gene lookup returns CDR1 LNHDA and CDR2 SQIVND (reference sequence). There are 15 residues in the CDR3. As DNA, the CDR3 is TGTGCCAGTAGTAGGGGCGCGGACCTCCAAGAGACCCAGTACTTC. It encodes CASSRGADLQETQYF.

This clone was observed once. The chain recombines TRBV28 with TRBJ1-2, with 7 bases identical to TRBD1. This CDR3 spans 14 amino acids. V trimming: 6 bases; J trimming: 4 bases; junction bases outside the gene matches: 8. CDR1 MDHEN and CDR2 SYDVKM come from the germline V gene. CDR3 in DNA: TGTGCCAGCAGACAAACAGGGGAATCCTATGGCTACACCTTC. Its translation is CASRQTGESYGYTF.

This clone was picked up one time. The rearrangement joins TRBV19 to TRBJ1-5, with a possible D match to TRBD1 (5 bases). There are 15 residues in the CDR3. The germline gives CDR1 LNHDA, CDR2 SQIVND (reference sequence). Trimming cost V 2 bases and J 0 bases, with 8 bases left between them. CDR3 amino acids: CASSIWGVSNQPQHF. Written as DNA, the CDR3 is TGTGCCAGTAGTATATGGGGGGTTAGCAATCAGCCCCAGCATTTT.

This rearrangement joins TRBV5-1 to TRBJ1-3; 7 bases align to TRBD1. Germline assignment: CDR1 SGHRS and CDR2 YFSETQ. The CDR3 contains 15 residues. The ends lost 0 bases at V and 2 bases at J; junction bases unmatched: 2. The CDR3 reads CASSLGDSAGNTIYF. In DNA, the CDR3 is TGCGCCAGCAGCTTGGGGGACAGCGCTGGAAACACCATATATTTT.

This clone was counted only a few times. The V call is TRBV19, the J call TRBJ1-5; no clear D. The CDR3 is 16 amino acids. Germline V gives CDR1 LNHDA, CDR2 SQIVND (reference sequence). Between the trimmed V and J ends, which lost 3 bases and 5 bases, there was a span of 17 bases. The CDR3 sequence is CASSIGVREFHQPQHF. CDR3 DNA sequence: TGTGCCAGTAGTATTGGGGTGCGGGAGTTTCATCAGCCCCAGCATTTT.

The CDR3 spells CASMGGGGEKLFF. The CDR3 DNA reads as TGTGCCAGCATGGGGGGGGGAGGTGAAAAACTGTTTTTT. This chain uses TRBV6-5 with TRBJ1-4; D perhaps matches TRBD1 (5 bases). V dropped 7 bases and J dropped 7 bases, with 13 bases sitting between them. Germline V CDR1 and CDR2: MNHEY, SVGAGI. This CDR3 is 13 amino acids long.

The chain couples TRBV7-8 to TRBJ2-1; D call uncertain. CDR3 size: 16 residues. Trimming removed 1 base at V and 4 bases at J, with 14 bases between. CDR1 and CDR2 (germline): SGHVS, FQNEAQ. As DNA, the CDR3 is TGTGCCAGCAGCTTAGGTGCCCAGGTCTATTACAATGAGCAGTTCTTC. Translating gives CASSLGAQVYYNEQFF.

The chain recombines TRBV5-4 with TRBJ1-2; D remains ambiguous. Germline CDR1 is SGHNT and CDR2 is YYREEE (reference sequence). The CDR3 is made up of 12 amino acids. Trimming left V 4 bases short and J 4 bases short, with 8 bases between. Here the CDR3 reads CASSLSFYGYTF. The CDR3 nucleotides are TGTGCCAGCAGCCTATCGTTCTATGGCTACACCTTC.

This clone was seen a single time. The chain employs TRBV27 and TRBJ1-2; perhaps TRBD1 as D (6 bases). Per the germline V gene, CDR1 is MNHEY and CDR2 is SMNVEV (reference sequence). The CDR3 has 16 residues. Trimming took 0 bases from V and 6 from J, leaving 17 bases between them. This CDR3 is CASSLSWDTIRDGYTF. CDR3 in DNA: TGTGCCAGCAGTTTATCCTGGGACACCATAAGGGATGGCTACACCTTC.

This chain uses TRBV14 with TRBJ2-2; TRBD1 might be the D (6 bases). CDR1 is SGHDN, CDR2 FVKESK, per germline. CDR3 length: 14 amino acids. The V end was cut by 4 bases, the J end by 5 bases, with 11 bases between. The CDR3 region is CASSPDSLTGELFF. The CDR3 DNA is TGTGCCAGCAGCCCGGACAGTCTGACCGGGGAGCTGTTTTTT.

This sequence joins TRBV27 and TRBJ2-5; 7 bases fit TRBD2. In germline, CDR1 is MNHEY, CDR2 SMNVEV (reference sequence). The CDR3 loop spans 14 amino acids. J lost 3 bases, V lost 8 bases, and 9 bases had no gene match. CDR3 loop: CASHTSGREETQYF. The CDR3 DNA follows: TGTGCCAGCCACACCTCGGGGAGGGAAGAGACCCAGTACTTC.